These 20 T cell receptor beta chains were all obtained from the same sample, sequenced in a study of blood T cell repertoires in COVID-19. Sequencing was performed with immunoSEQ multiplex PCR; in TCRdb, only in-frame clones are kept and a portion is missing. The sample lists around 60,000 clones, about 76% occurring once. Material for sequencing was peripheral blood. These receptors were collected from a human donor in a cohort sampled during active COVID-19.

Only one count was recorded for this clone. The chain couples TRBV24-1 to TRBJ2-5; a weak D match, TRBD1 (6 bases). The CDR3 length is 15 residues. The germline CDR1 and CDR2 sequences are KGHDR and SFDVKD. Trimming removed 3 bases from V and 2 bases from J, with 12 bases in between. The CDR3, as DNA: TGTGCCACCAGTGATATAAGGGGACAACAAGAGACCCAGTACTTC. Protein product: CATSDIRGQQETQYF.

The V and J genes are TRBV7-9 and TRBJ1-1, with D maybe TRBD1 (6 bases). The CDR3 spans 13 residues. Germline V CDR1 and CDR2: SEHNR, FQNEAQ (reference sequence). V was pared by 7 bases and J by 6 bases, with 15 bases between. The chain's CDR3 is CASTLRGSAEAFF. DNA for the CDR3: TGTGCCAGCACCCTGAGGGGGAGCGCTGAAGCTTTCTTT.

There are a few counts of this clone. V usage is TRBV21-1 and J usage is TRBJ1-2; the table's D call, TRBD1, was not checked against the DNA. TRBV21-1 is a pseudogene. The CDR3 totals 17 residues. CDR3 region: CASSPPRQGTFEYGYTF. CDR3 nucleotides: TGTGCCAGCAGCCCGCCCCGACAGGGAACATTTGAGTATGGCTACACCTTC.

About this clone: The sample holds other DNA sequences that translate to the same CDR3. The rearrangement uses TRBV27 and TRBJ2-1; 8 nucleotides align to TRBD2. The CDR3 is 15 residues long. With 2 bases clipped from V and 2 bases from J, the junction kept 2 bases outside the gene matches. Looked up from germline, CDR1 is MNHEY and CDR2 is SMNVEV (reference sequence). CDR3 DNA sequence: TGTGCCAGCAGTTTAGCGGGAGGCACCTACAATGAGCAGTTCTTC. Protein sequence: CASSLAGGTYNEQFF.

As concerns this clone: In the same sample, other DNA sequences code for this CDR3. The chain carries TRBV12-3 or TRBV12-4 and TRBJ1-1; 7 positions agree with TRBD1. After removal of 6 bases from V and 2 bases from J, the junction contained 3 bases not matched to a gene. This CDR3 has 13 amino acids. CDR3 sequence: CASRQGLNTEAFF. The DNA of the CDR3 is TGTGCCAGCAGACAGGGGTTAAACACTGAAGCTTTCTTT.

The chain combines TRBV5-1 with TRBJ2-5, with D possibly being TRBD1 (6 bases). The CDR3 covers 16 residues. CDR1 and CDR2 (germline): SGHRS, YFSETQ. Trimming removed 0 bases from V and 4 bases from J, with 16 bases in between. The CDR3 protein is CASSLVGGSPGETQYF. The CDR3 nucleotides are TGCGCCAGCAGCTTGGTTGGGGGCTCCCCAGGAGAGACCCAGTACTTC. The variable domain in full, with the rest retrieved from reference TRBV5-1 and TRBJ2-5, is KAGVTQTPRYLIKTRGQQVTLSCSPISGHRSVSWYQQTPGQGLQFLFEYFSETQRNKGNFPGRFSGRQFSNSRSEMNVSTLELGDSALYLCASSLVGGSPGETQYFGPGTRLLVL.

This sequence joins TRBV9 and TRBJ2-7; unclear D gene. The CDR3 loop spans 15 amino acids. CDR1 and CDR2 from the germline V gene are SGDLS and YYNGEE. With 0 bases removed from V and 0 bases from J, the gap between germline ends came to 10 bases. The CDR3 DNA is TGTGCCAGCAGCGTAGATGGCGGTGACTCCTACGAGCAGTACTTC. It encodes CASSVDGGDSYEQYF. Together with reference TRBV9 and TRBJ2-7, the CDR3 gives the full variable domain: DSGVTQTPKHLITATGQRVTLRCSPRSGDLSVYWYQQSLDQGLQFLIQYYNGEERAKGNILERFSAQQFPDLHSELNLSSLELGDSALYFCASSVDGGDSYEQYFGPGTRLTVT.

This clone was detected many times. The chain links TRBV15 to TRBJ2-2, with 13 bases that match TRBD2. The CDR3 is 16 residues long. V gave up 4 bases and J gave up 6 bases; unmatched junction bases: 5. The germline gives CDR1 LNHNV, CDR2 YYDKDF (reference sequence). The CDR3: CATSIGTSGISGELFF. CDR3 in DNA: TGTGCCACCAGCATAGGGACTAGCGGGATCTCCGGGGAGCTGTTTTTT. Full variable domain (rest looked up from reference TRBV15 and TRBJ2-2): DAMVIQNPRYQVTQFGKPVTLSCSQTLNHNVMYWYQQKSSQAPKLLFHYYDKDFNNEADTPDNFQSRRPNTSFCFLDIRSPGLGDTAMYLCATSIGTSGISGELFFGEGSRLTVL.

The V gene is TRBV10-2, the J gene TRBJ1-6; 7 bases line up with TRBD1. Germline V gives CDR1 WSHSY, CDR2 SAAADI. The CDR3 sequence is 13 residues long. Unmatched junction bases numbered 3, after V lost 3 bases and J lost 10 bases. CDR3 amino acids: CASSDRGESPLHF. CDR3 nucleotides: TGCGCCAGCAGTGACAGGGGGGAATCACCCCTCCACTTT.

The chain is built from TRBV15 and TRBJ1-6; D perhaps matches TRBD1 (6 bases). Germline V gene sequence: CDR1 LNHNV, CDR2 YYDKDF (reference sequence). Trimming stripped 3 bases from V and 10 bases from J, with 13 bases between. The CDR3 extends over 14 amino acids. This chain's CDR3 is CATSRDSGPSPLHF. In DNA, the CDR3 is TGTGCCACCAGCAGGGACAGTGGACCATCACCCCTCCACTTT. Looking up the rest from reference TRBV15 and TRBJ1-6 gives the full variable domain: DAMVIQNPRYQVTQFGKPVTLSCSQTLNHNVMYWYQQKSSQAPKLLFHYYDKDFNNEADTPDNFQSRRPNTSFCFLDIRSPGLGDTAMYLCATSRDSGPSPLHFGNGTRLTVT.

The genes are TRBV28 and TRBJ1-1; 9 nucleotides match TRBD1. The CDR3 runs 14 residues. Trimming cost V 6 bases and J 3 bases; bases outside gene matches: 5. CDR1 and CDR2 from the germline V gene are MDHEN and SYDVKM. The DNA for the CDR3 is TGTGCCAGCAGCTGGGACAGGGATTACACTGAAGCTTTCTTT. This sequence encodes CASSWDRDYTEAFF.

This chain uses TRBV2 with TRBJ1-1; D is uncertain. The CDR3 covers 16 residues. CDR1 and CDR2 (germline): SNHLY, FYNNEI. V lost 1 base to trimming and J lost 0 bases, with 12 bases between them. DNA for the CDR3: TGTGCCAGCAGTGAAGTAGCAGCATCTATGAACACTGAAGCTTTCTTT. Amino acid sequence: CASSEVAASMNTEAFF.

For the CDR3, the DNA is TGTGCCAGCAGCCCAAGCGGGGGGGCTTGGACCGGGGAGCTGTTTTTT. It codes for CASSPSGGAWTGELFF. The J gene is TRBJ2-2, the V gene TRBV3-1 (or the pseudogene TRBV3-2); TRBD2 matches 10 bases. J was trimmed by 5 bases and V by 4 bases; bases with no gene match: 7. Germline-derived CDR1 and CDR2 are LGHDT and YNNKEL (reference sequence). This CDR3 spans 16 amino acids.

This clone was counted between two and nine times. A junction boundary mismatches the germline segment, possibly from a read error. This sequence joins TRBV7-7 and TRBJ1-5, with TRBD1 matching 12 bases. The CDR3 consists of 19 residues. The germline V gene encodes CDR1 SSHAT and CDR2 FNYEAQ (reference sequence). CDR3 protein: CASSWLGDRGRKSNQPQHF. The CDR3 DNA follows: TGTGCTAGCAGCTGGTTAGGGGACAGGGGGCGCAAAAGCAATCAGCCCCAGCATTTT.

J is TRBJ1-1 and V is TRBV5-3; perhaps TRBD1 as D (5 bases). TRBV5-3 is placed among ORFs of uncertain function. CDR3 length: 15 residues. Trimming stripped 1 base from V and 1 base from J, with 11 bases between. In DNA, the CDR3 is TGTGCCAGAAGCTTGCGAAGGGGCAGGAACACTGAAGCTTTCTTT. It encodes CARSLRRGRNTEAFF.

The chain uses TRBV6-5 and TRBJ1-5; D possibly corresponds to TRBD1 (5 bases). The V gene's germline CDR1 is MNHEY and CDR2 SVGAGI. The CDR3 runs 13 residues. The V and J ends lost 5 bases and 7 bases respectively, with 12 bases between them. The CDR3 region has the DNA TGTGCCAGCAGTCCGGGGGGGGTGCAGCCCCAGCATTTT. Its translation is CASSPGGVQPQHF.

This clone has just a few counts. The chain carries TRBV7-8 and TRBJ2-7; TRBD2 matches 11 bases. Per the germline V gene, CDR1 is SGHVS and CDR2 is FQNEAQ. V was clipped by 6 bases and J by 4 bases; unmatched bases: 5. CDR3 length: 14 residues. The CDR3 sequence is CASRKTSGEYEQYF. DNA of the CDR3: TGTGCCAGCAGAAAGACTAGCGGGGAATACGAGCAGTACTTC. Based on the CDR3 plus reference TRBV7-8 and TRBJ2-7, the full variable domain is GAGVSQSPRYKVAKRGQDVALRCDPISGHVSLFWYQQALGQGPEFLTYFQNEAQLDKSGLPSDRFFAERPEGSVSTLKIQRTQQEDSAVYLCASRKTSGEYEQYFGPGTRLTVT.

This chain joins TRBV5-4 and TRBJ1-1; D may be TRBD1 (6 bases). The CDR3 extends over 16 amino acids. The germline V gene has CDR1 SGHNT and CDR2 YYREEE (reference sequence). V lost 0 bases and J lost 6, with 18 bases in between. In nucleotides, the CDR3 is TGTGCCAGCAGCTTGGGGTTTGGGGGGGCAAACGCTGAAGCTTTCTTT. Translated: CASSLGFGGANAEAFF.

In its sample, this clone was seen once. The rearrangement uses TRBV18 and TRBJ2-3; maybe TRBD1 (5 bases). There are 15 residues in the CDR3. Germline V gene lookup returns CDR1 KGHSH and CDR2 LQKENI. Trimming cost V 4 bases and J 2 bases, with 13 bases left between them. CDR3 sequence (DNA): TGTGCCAGCTCACTCCAAGGGGTCCCCACAGATACGCAGTATTTT. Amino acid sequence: CASSLQGVPTDTQYF.

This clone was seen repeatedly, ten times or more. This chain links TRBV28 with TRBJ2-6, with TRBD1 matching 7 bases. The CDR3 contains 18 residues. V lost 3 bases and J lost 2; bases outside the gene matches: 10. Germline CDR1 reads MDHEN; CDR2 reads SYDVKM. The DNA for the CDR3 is TGTGCCAGCAGTTTTCCGAGACAGGGACGCACTGGGGCCAACGTCCTGACTTTC. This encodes CASSFPRQGRTGANVLTF.